The 17 T cell receptor beta chains in this list originate from one sample, sequenced in a study of cytomegalovirus exposure and HLA in healthy donors. The PCR contained 60 Vbeta and 13 Jbeta primers. Clones were read by immunoSEQ multiplex PCR, and TCRdb kept only the in-frame ones, dropping some. The sample comprises approximately 170,000 clones, 70% to 75% of which are singletons, and 4% to 5% rests with the top ten. Input material: PBMCs. The receptors here all came from a man younger than 30 in good health and CMV-seropositive.

The DNA for the CDR3 is TGTGCCAGCACCTCATACAGGGGGGAAAAACTGTTTTTT. Encoded protein: CASTSYRGEKLFF. The V call is TRBV28, the J call TRBJ1-4; TRBD1 matches at 8 bases. V shed 7 bases and J 8 bases; nucleotides not matched to a gene: 6. Germline CDR1 is MDHEN and CDR2 is SYDVKM. The CDR3 runs to 13 residues.

The CDR3 nucleotides read TGTGCTAGTGGTTCCAGCCGGGGAACTAACTATGGCTACACCTTC. Its protein is CASGSSRGTNYGYTF. The chain combines TRBV12-5 with TRBJ1-2; no reliable D call. CDR1 and CDR2 from the germline V gene are LGHNT and FRNRAP. V was cut by 4 bases and J by 0 bases, with 12 bases left in between. This CDR3 is 15 amino acids long.

This clone was seen only once. The J gene is TRBJ1-5, the V gene TRBV27; D is ambiguous. Trimming pared 2 bases from V and 1 base from J, leaving 9 bases between. The CDR3 extends over 15 amino acids. Germline values: CDR1 MNHEY, CDR2 SMNVEV (reference sequence). The CDR3 is CASSLAGFSNQPQHF. CDR3 bases: TGTGCCAGCAGTTTAGCGGGTTTCAGCAATCAGCCCCAGCATTTT.

This chain joins TRBV28 and TRBJ2-5; D is possibly TRBD2 (5 bases). Germline V gene lookup returns CDR1 MDHEN and CDR2 SYDVKM. This CDR3 contains 15 residues. The germline V and J ends were trimmed by 2 bases and 5 bases, with 15 bases remaining between them. Written as DNA, the CDR3 is TGTGCCAGCAGTTTACGAGCGGTGGTGGGGGAGACCCAGTACTTC. Translated, it gives CASSLRAVVGETQYF.

This clone was counted a few times. The rearrangement joins TRBV4-1 to TRBJ1-4; D remains ambiguous. The V gene lost 1 base and the J gene lost 2 bases, with 5 bases spanning the gap. CDR1 is MGHRA, CDR2 YSYEKL, per germline. The CDR3 runs to 14 residues. The chain's CDR3 is CASSQGQTNEKLFF. The CDR3 DNA follows: TGCGCCAGCAGCCAAGGTCAGACTAATGAAAAACTGTTTTTT.

This clone was counted a few times. V gene TRBV25-1 combines with J gene TRBJ2-1; possibly TRBD1 for D (6 bases). The CDR3 loop spans 14 amino acids. Germline CDR1 and CDR2: MGHDK and SYGVNS. Deletions cut 6 bases from V and 3 bases from J, with 12 bases between. CDR3 sequence: CASSGTYDYNEQFF. In DNA, the CDR3 is TGTGCCAGCAGCGGGACATACGACTACAATGAGCAGTTCTTC.

The rearrangement uses TRBV28 and TRBJ1-5; D is unclear. Trimming pared 3 bases from V and 6 bases from J, leaving 9 bases between. In germline, CDR1 is MDHEN, CDR2 SYDVKM. This CDR3 is built from 13 residues. CDR3 sequence (DNA): TGTGCCAGCAGTTTTCTACGCGGTCAGCCCCAGCATTTT. Protein product: CASSFLRGQPQHF.

The chain joins TRBV9 to TRBJ2-1; 7 positions match TRBD1. The J segment lost 7 bases and the V segment lost 6 bases, leaving 13 bases of the junction unmatched. The germline V gene has CDR1 SGDLS and CDR2 YYNGEE. This CDR3 region has 15 residues. CDR3 loop: CASIRQGGPQNEQFF. The CDR3 nucleotides read TGTGCCAGCATTCGACAGGGTGGTCCCCAGAATGAGCAGTTCTTC.

The chain employs TRBV28 and TRBJ2-7; possible D gene TRBD1, 5 bases. The CDR3 totals 12 residues. V gave up 2 bases and J gave up 6 bases, with 8 bases separating them. Germline loops: CDR1 MDHEN, CDR2 SYDVKM. The chain's CDR3 is CASSLLRGEQYV. The CDR3 DNA sequence: TGTGCCAGCAGTTTACTTAGGGGCGAGCAGTACGTC.

The rearrangement uses TRBV7-8 and TRBJ1-5; D unresolved. CDR3 size: 14 residues. V dropped 5 bases and J dropped 3 bases, with 11 bases sitting between them. CDR1 is SGHVS and CDR2 is FQNEAQ in the germline V gene. Written as DNA, the CDR3 is TGTGCCAGCAGCCCCGGGAGGGTCAATCAGCCCCAGCATTTT. Protein: CASSPGRVNQPQHF.

The chain couples TRBV19 to TRBJ1-2, with D unresolved. The CDR3 length is 13 residues. V gave up 4 bases and J gave up 4 bases, with 10 bases separating them. Germline V gene sequence: CDR1 LNHDA, CDR2 SQIVND (reference sequence). The CDR3 is CASSNGNLYGYTF. CDR3 coding DNA: TGTGCCAGTAGTAACGGGAATCTCTATGGCTACACCTTC.

V and J are TRBV15 and TRBJ2-5; 13 bases map to TRBD2. The CDR3 covers 15 residues. The germline V gene has CDR1 LNHNV and CDR2 YYDKDF (reference sequence). V lost 5 bases and J lost 4; bases outside the gene matches: 4. This CDR3 reads CATSGRTSGRETQYF. DNA of the CDR3: TGTGCCACCAGCGGGCGGACTAGCGGGAGAGAGACCCAGTACTTC.

The gene calls are TRBV7-6 and TRBJ1-3; D remains ambiguous. Deletions cut 2 bases from V and 0 bases from J, with 14 bases between. This CDR3 region has 17 residues. Germline V gene sequence: CDR1 SGHVS, CDR2 FNYEAQ. CDR3 region: CASSLLQDTVSGNTIYF. The CDR3 coding sequence is TGTGCCAGCAGCTTACTACAAGACACCGTCTCTGGAAACACCATATATTTT.

V usage is TRBV4-2 and J usage is TRBJ1-4; D gene unclear. The length of the CDR3 is 16 residues. Germline V CDR1 and CDR2: LGHNA, YNFKEQ. V was cut by 0 bases and J by 8 bases, with 16 bases left in between. The DNA of the CDR3 is TGTGCCAGCAGCCAAGACCTAGGAGGAGAGCAGGAAAAACTGTTTTTT. Amino acids: CASSQDLGGEQEKLFF.

The chain joins TRBV10-3 to TRBJ1-1; D is ambiguous. Germline V gene lookup returns CDR1 ENHRY and CDR2 SYGVKD. The CDR3 totals 13 residues. Trimming took off 4 bases at V and 6 bases at J, with 12 bases between the two ends. As DNA, the CDR3 is TGTGCCATCAGTGCTTCTTCTGGCCCTGAAGCTTTCTTT. This translates into CAISASSGPEAFF.

The chain uses TRBV19 and TRBJ1-2; TRBD1 aligns across 7 bases. Germline V gene data show CDR1 as LNHDA and CDR2 as SQIVND (reference sequence). CDR3 length equals 17 residues. V dropped 5 bases and J dropped 4; count of bases not matched to a gene: 16. The CDR3 here is CASSLRPDRAPIYGYTF. CDR3 bases: TGTGCCAGTAGTCTTAGGCCTGACAGGGCTCCAATCTATGGCTACACCTTC.

The gene calls are TRBV6-1 and TRBJ2-7; 10 bases are shared with TRBD1. Trimming at V came to 4 bases and at J to 3 bases, leaving 6 bases not matched to a gene. CDR1 MNHNS and CDR2 SASEGT come from the germline V gene. The CDR3 consists of 15 residues. CDR3 in DNA: TGTGCCAGCAGTGCCGGCGGGACAGGGGTCTACGAGCAGTACGTC. Translated: CASSAGGTGVYEQYV.